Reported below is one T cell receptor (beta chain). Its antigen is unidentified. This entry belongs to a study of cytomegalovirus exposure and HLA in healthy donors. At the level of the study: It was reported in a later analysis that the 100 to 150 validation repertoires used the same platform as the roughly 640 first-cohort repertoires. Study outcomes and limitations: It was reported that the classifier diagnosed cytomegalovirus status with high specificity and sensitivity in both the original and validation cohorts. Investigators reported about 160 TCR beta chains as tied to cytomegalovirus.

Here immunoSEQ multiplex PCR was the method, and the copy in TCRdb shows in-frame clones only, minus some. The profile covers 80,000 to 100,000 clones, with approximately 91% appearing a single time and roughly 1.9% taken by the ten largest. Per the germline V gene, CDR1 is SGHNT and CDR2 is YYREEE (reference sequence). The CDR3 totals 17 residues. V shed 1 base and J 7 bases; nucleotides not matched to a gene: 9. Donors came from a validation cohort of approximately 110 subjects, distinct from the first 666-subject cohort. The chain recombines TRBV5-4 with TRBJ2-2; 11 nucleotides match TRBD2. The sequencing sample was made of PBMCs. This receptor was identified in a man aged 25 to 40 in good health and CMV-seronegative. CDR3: CASSLLTSGGFIGELFF. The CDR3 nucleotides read TGTGCCAGCAGCTTGTTAACTAGCGGGGGATTCATCGGGGAGCTGTTTTTT. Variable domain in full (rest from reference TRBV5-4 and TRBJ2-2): ETGVTQSPTHLIKTRGQQVTLRCSSQSGHNTVSWYQQALGQGPQFIFQYYREEENGRGNFPPRFSGLQFPNYSSELNVNALELDDSALYLCASSLLTSGGFIGELFFGEGSRLTVL.